This is a list of T cell receptor beta chains from one sample in a study of cytomegalovirus exposure and HLA in healthy donors. Using immunoSEQ multiplex PCR, the repertoire was profiled, and TCRdb retains in-frame clones only, with some absent. The table records about 120,000 clones, approximately 80% of them present only once. The sequenced sample was PBMCs. The receptors derive from a woman in her thirties or forties in good health and CMV-seronegative. CDR3s include the opening cysteine and the closing phenylalanine or tryptophan. A D gene is named only where the DNA matches it firmly. Only part of the rows carry a size: once, few, many, or a class if the clone is expanded.

V gene: TRBV4-2; clone size: NA; D gene: NA; J gene: TRBJ1-6; CDR3 protein: CASSQVGADTEQSPLHF; CDR3 DNA: TGTGCCAGCAGCCAAGTTGGCGCGGACACGGAACAGTCACCCCTCCACTTT
V gene: TRBV23-1; clone size: NA; D gene: NA; J gene: TRBJ2-7; CDR3 protein: CASSQGRSDMGGAIHEQYF; CDR3 DNA: TGCGCCAGCAGTCAGGGGCGGTCGGACATGGGGGGGGCTATCCACGAGCAGTACTTC
V gene: TRBV4-2; clone size: NA; D gene: NA; J gene: TRBJ2-1; CDR3 protein: CASSQDSAAATYNEQFF; CDR3 DNA: TGTGCCAGCAGCCAAGATTCGGCGGCGGCTACCTACAATGAGCAGTTCTTC
V gene: TRBV29-1; clone size: NA; D gene: TRBD2; J gene: TRBJ2-5; CDR3 protein: CSVDGLAGAHEETQYF; CDR3 DNA: TGCAGCGTTGATGGGCTAGCGGGGGCCCACGAAGAGACCCAGTACTTC
V gene: TRBV5-1; clone size: NA; D gene: TRBD2; J gene: TRBJ2-1; CDR3 protein: CASSLYLSGGSYNEQFF; CDR3 DNA: TGCGCCAGCAGCTTGTACCTTAGCGGGGGCTCCTACAATGAGCAGTTCTTC
V gene: TRBV6-6; clone size: NA; D gene: TRBD1; J gene: TRBJ2-7; CDR3 protein: CASSYAGTALAEDF; CDR3 DNA: TGTGCCAGCAGTTACGCCGGGACAGCCCTCGCCGAGGACTTC
V gene: TRBV9; clone size: NA; D gene: NA; J gene: TRBJ1-1; CDR3 protein: CASSALTGNTEAFF; CDR3 DNA: TGTGCCAGCAGCGCTTTAACAGGGAACACTGAAGCTTTCTTT
V gene: TRBV11-2; clone size: NA; D gene: NA; J gene: TRBJ1-2; CDR3 protein: CASSVTGYGYTF; CDR3 DNA: TGTGCCAGCAGCGTGACGGGCTATGGCTACACCTTC
V gene: TRBV4-1; clone size: NA; D gene: TRBD1; J gene: TRBJ1-1; CDR3 protein: CASSQGIGTGGRTEAFF; CDR3 DNA: TGCGCCAGCAGCCAAGGTATTGGGACAGGGGGAAGGACTGAAGCTTTCTTT
V gene: TRBV6-1; clone size: NA; D gene: NA; J gene: TRBJ2-2; CDR3 protein: CASSEVVTLNTGELFF; CDR3 DNA: TGTGCCAGCAGTGAAGTAGTGACACTGAACACCGGGGAGCTGTTTTTT
V gene: TRBV7-2; clone size: NA; D gene: TRBD1; J gene: TRBJ2-7; CDR3 protein: CASSRTGRTYEQYF; CDR3 DNA: TGTGCCAGCAGCAGGACAGGGCGCACCTACGAGCAGTACTTC
V gene: TRBV11-1; clone size: NA; D gene: TRBD1; J gene: TRBJ2-7; CDR3 protein: CASSQTGDEQYF; CDR3 DNA: TGTGCCAGCAGCCAGACAGGGGACGAGCAGTACTTC
V gene: TRBV27; clone size: NA; D gene: TRBD2; J gene: TRBJ2-3; CDR3 protein: CASSLGTSGRDTQYF; CDR3 DNA: TGTGCCAGCAGTCTGGGGACTAGCGGGAGAGATACGCAGTATTTT
V gene: TRBV7-9; clone size: NA; D gene: TRBD1; J gene: TRBJ1-4; CDR3 protein: CSSSPQGGGEKLFF; CDR3 DNA: TGTTCCAGCAGCCCACAGGGGGGAGGTGAAAAACTGTTTTTT
V gene: TRBV7-6; clone size: NA; D gene: TRBD1; J gene: TRBJ2-3; CDR3 protein: CASSLEGDRGGESTDTQYF; CDR3 DNA: TGTGCCAGCAGCTTAGAAGGGGACAGGGGAGGAGAAAGCACAGATACGCAGTATTTT
V gene: TRBV30; clone size: few; D gene: NA; J gene: TRBJ2-1; CDR3 protein: CAWGDSTNEQFF; CDR3 DNA: TGTGCCTGGGGGGACTCGACCAATGAGCAGTTCTTC
V gene: TRBV4-1; clone size: NA; D gene: TRBD1; J gene: TRBJ2-7; CDR3 protein: CASSQPGQGAREQYF; CDR3 DNA: TGCGCCAGCAGCCAGCCGGGACAGGGGGCAAGGGAGCAGTACTTC
V gene: TRBV2; clone size: NA; D gene: NA; J gene: TRBJ2-7; CDR3 protein: CASSPARRVPYEQYF; CDR3 DNA: TGTGCCAGCAGCCCCGCACGTCGGGTGCCCTACGAGCAGTACTTC
V gene: TRBV5-4; clone size: NA; D gene: TRBD2; J gene: TRBJ2-2; CDR3 protein: CASSSGLAGGPTGELFF; CDR3 DNA: TGTGCCAGCAGCTCAGGACTAGCGGGAGGGCCAACCGGGGAGCTGTTTTTT
V gene: TRBV21-1; clone size: once; D gene: NA; J gene: TRBJ2-7; CDR3 protein: CASRRTGFWQYF; CDR3 DNA: TGTGCCAGCAGGAGAACAGGGTTTTGGCAGTACTTC
V gene: TRBV28; clone size: once; D gene: TRBD1; J gene: TRBJ1-1; CDR3 protein: CASKGGQLNTEAFF; CDR3 DNA: TGTGCCAGCAAAGGGGGACAGTTGAACACTGAAGCTTTCTTT
V gene: TRBV6-6; clone size: few; D gene: TRBD2; J gene: TRBJ2-1; CDR3 protein: CASSLLSGSYNEQFF; CDR3 DNA: TGTGCCAGCAGTTTACTTAGCGGGAGCTACAATGAGCAGTTCTTC
V gene: TRBV7-2; clone size: NA; D gene: NA; J gene: TRBJ2-7; CDR3 protein: CASSLLTGTREQYF; CDR3 DNA: TGTGCCAGCAGCCTTCTAACCGGGACACGGGAGCAGTACTTC
V gene: TRBV19; clone size: few; D gene: TRBD1; J gene: TRBJ2-3; CDR3 protein: CASSIGTGGLDTQYF; CDR3 DNA: TGTGCCAGTAGTATTGGGACAGGGGGGTTAGATACGCAGTATTTT
V gene: TRBV4-2; clone size: NA; D gene: TRBD2; J gene: TRBJ2-7; CDR3 protein: CASSQEVLAGGGQYF; CDR3 DNA: TGTGCCAGCAGCCAAGAAGTACTAGCGGGAGGGGGGCAGTACTTC
V gene: TRBV11-2; clone size: once; D gene: TRBD1; J gene: TRBJ2-5; CDR3 protein: CASSPSPGTGNPKTQYF; CDR3 DNA: TGTGCCAGCAGCCCCTCCCCTGGGACAGGGAACCCAAAGACCCAGTACTTC
V gene: TRBV27; clone size: NA; D gene: NA; J gene: TRBJ1-2; CDR3 protein: CASSERGGRLYGYTF; CDR3 DNA: TGTGCCAGCAGTGAAAGGGGGGGGCGCCTCTATGGCTACACCTTC
V gene: TRBV27; clone size: NA; D gene: TRBD2; J gene: TRBJ2-3; CDR3 protein: CASSLRTIAGGYSDTQYF; CDR3 DNA: TGTGCCAGCAGTTTAAGGACTATAGCGGGAGGTTACTCAGATACGCAGTATTTT
V gene: TRBV9; clone size: NA; D gene: TRBD2; J gene: TRBJ2-5; CDR3 protein: CASSGGLAGGMGETQYF; CDR3 DNA: TGTGCCAGCAGCGGCGGACTAGCGGGGGGGATGGGGGAGACCCAGTACTTC
V gene: TRBV5-4; clone size: NA; D gene: TRBD1; J gene: TRBJ1-4; CDR3 protein: CASSGQGKGDEKLFF; CDR3 DNA: TGTGCCAGCAGCGGACAGGGTAAAGGGGATGAAAAACTGTTTTTT
V gene: TRBV28; clone size: NA; D gene: TRBD1; J gene: TRBJ2-7; CDR3 protein: CASRGQRASEQYF; CDR3 DNA: TGTGCCAGCCGGGGACAGAGGGCCTCCGAGCAGTACTTC
V gene: TRBV6-5; clone size: NA; D gene: TRBD2; J gene: TRBJ2-7; CDR3 protein: CASSYTGTSRAGEQYF; CDR3 DNA: TGTGCCAGCAGTTACACCGGGACTAGCAGGGCTGGAGAGCAGTACTTC
V gene: TRBV9; clone size: NA; D gene: NA; J gene: TRBJ2-5; CDR3 protein: CASSGDDRGGKETQYF; CDR3 DNA: TGTGCCAGCAGCGGAGACGACAGAGGAGGGAAAGAGACCCAGTACTTC
V gene: TRBV7-9; clone size: once; D gene: TRBD2; J gene: TRBJ2-1; CDR3 protein: CASSFLGLATYNEQFF; CDR3 DNA: TGTGCCAGCAGCTTCCTAGGACTAGCGACCTACAATGAGCAGTTCTTC
V gene: TRBV5-6; clone size: NA; D gene: TRBD1; J gene: TRBJ2-7; CDR3 protein: CASSKDRGGYEQYF; CDR3 DNA: TGTGCCAGCAGTAAGGACAGGGGAGGCTACGAGCAGTACTTC
V gene: TRBV9; clone size: NA; D gene: TRBD2; J gene: TRBJ2-5; CDR3 protein: CASSSRTSGAQETQYF; CDR3 DNA: TGTGCCAGCAGCTCAAGGACTAGCGGGGCTCAAGAGACCCAGTACTTC
V gene: TRBV7-6; clone size: NA; D gene: TRBD1; J gene: TRBJ2-1; CDR3 protein: CASSLTGFSYNEQFF; CDR3 DNA: TGTGCCAGCAGCCTGACAGGGTTTTCCTACAATGAGCAGTTCTTC
V gene: TRBV2; clone size: once; D gene: NA; J gene: TRBJ2-3; CDR3 protein: CASSGSTAPTDTQYF; CDR3 DNA: TGTGCCAGCAGTGGATCAACAGCCCCCACAGATACGCAGTATTTT
V gene: TRBV30; clone size: NA; D gene: TRBD2; J gene: TRBJ2-1; CDR3 protein: CAWSRGLAGASGNNEQFF; CDR3 DNA: TGTGCCTGGAGTCGTGGACTAGCGGGGGCCTCCGGTAACAATGAGCAGTTCTTC
V gene: TRBV5-8; clone size: NA; D gene: TRBD1; J gene: TRBJ1-1; CDR3 protein: CASRSQGAKANTEAFF; CDR3 DNA: TGTGCCAGCAGATCACAGGGGGCAAAGGCGAACACTGAAGCTTTCTTT
V gene: TRBV5-1; clone size: few; D gene: TRBD1; J gene: TRBJ2-7; CDR3 protein: CASSPPLTGGGNEQYF; CDR3 DNA: TGCGCCAGCAGCCCACCCCTGACAGGGGGAGGAAACGAGCAGTACTTC
V gene: TRBV6-1; clone size: NA; D gene: TRBD1; J gene: TRBJ1-2; CDR3 protein: CASSGSGTGERGYTF; CDR3 DNA: TGTGCCAGCAGTGGGTCGGGGACAGGGGAGCGCGGCTACACCTTC
V gene: TRBV6-5; clone size: NA; D gene: NA; J gene: TRBJ1-6; CDR3 protein: CASSSVSGKKSPLHF; CDR3 DNA: TGTGCCAGCAGTTCGGTATCGGGGAAAAAGTCACCCCTCCACTTT
V gene: TRBV5-1; clone size: NA; D gene: TRBD1; J gene: TRBJ1-2; CDR3 protein: CASSFGQGALGYTF; CDR3 DNA: TGCGCCAGCAGCTTCGGGCAGGGGGCGCTCGGCTACACCTTC
V gene: TRBV5-1; clone size: NA; D gene: NA; J gene: TRBJ2-1; CDR3 protein: CASSLGGGIKDEQFF; CDR3 DNA: TGCGCCAGCAGCTTGGGGGGCGGGATTAAGGATGAGCAGTTCTTC
V gene: TRBV5-1; clone size: NA; D gene: TRBD2; J gene: TRBJ2-3; CDR3 protein: CASSLSLAGADTQYF; CDR3 DNA: TGCGCCAGCAGCTTGAGCCTAGCGGGAGCAGATACGCAGTATTTT
V gene: TRBV28; clone size: NA; D gene: NA; J gene: TRBJ2-1; CDR3 protein: CASSPGGSKSNEQFF; CDR3 DNA: TGTGCCAGCAGTCCCGGCGGCTCAAAATCCAATGAGCAGTTCTTC
V gene: TRBV4-1; clone size: once; D gene: NA; J gene: TRBJ1-2; CDR3 protein: CASSQENGYGYTF; CDR3 DNA: TGCGCCAGCAGCCAAGAAAACGGTTATGGCTACACCTTC
V gene: TRBV7-3; clone size: NA; D gene: TRBD2; J gene: TRBJ2-7; CDR3 protein: CASSPAGGAPYEQYF; CDR3 DNA: TGTGCCAGCAGCCCCGCGGGGGGGGCTCCCTACGAGCAGTACTTC
V gene: TRBV7-3; clone size: few; D gene: NA; J gene: TRBJ1-1; CDR3 protein: CASSLRGDTEAFF; CDR3 DNA: TGTGCCAGCAGCTTACGCGGGGACACTGAAGCTTTCTTT
V gene: TRBV4-2; clone size: NA; D gene: TRBD1; J gene: TRBJ1-2; CDR3 protein: CASSQKDRAMGYTF; CDR3 DNA: TGTGCCAGCAGCCAAAAGGACAGGGCGATGGGCTACACCTTC